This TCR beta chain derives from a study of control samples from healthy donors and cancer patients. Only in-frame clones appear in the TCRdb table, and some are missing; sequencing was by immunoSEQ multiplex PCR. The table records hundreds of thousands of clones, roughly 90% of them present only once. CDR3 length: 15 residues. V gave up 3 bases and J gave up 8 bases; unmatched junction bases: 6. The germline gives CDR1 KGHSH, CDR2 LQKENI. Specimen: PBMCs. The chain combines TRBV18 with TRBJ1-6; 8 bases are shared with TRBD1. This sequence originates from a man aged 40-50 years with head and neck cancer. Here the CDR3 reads CASSPTTGVDSPLHF. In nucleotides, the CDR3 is TGTGCCAGCTCACCGACGACAGGGGTGGATTCACCCCTCCACTTT.